These 26 T cell receptor beta chains originate from one sample sequenced in a study of T cell responses to AZD1222 COVID-19 vaccine. Libraries were prepared by immunoSEQ multiplex PCR; TCRdb keeps only in-frame clonotypes and omits some of them. The table shows more than 75,000 clones, with roughly nine tenths occurring only once. The source material was peripheral blood, sampled on day 0 of AZD1222 vaccination. All receptors derive from an adult in good health.

The chain uses TRBV5-1 and TRBJ2-7; TRBD1 aligns across 10 bases. Germline CDR1 reads SGHRS; CDR2 reads YFSETQ. The CDR3 is 14 residues long. J gave up 4 bases and V 6 bases, and 7 bases lay outside the gene matches. The chain's CDR3 is CASTRDRGWYEQYF. CDR3 bases: TGCGCCAGCACTCGGGACAGGGGATGGTACGAGCAGTACTTC.

V and J are TRBV28 and TRBJ2-5; D is possibly TRBD2 (6 bases). V was cut by 6 bases and J by 2 bases, with 10 bases left in between. The CDR3 runs to 13 residues. Germline lookup yields CDR1 MDHEN and CDR2 SYDVKM. The CDR3 bases are TGTGCCAGCAGCTCTCGGGAGCAAGAGACCCAGTACTTC. Translation: CASSSREQETQYF.

This rearrangement joins TRBV28 to TRBJ2-7, with TRBD1 identical over 7 bases. Germline CDR1 reads MDHEN; CDR2 reads SYDVKM. The trim removed 5 bases at V and 5 bases at J, leaving 9 bases unmatched. The CDR3 spans 14 residues. CDR3 sequence reads: CASSIQGLMDEQYF. In DNA, the CDR3 is TGTGCCAGCAGTATACAGGGGCTGATGGACGAGCAGTACTTC.

V gene TRBV5-1 combines with J gene TRBJ2-1; 12 bases agree with TRBD1. After removal of 4 bases from V and 8 bases from J, the junction contained 7 bases not matched to a gene. The germline CDR1 and CDR2 sequences are SGHRS and YFSETQ. This CDR3 contains 15 residues. The CDR3 coding sequence is TGCGCCAGCAGCGTCGGGACAGGGGGCATCGATGAGCAGTTCTTC. Its protein is CASSVGTGGIDEQFF.

The chain combines TRBV19 with TRBJ2-5; 9 bases align to TRBD1. This CDR3 is 14 amino acids long. With 4 bases clipped from V and 5 bases from J, the junction kept 5 bases outside the gene matches. Germline V gene data show CDR1 as LNHDA and CDR2 as SQIVND (reference sequence). The CDR3 sequence: CASSTTGGRETQYF. The CDR3 region has the DNA TGTGCCAGTAGTACGACAGGGGGGCGGGAGACCCAGTACTTC.

The chain uses TRBV12-3 or TRBV12-4 and TRBJ2-4; D may be TRBD1 (5 bases). Trimming shortened V by 3 bases and J by 9 bases, and 9 bases separated the two germline ends. CDR3 length equals 12 residues. This CDR3 is CASSFSGSIQYF. CDR3 DNA: TGTGCCAGCAGTTTCTCAGGGTCCATTCAGTACTTC.

V and J are TRBV11-3 and TRBJ2-2; D unclear. Trimming pared 0 bases from V and 0 bases from J, leaving 11 bases between. Germline CDR1 and CDR2: SGHNT and YENEEA. The CDR3 has 17 amino acids. The CDR3, as DNA: TGTGCCAGCAGCTTAGATCCTCCGGGTACGAACACCGGGGAGCTGTTTTTT. Amino acids: CASSLDPPGTNTGELFF.

This chain uses TRBV28 with TRBJ2-1; D gene ambiguous. The CDR3 is 16 amino acids. CDR1 is MDHEN, CDR2 SYDVKM, per germline. V was pared by 3 bases and J by 4 bases, with 16 bases between. The CDR3 loop is CASSFASPTRYNEQFF. In nucleotides, the CDR3 is TGTGCCAGCAGTTTTGCCTCTCCGACACGGTACAATGAGCAGTTCTTC.

The chain has TRBV23-1 and TRBJ2-1; no clear D gene. TRBV23-1 is placed among ORFs of uncertain function. Trimming removed 1 base from V and 0 bases from J, with 13 bases in between. This CDR3 region has 17 residues. The CDR3 region has the DNA TGCGCCAGCAGTCAATGTACTTCCCTAAGCTCCTACAATGAGCAGTTCTTC. It specifies CASSQCTSLSSYNEQFF.

The chain links TRBV7-3 to TRBJ2-1; D gene uncertain. Germline-derived CDR1 and CDR2 are SGHTA and FQGTGA. The CDR3 is 16 residues long. Trimming pared 5 bases from V and 7 bases from J, leaving 21 bases between. The CDR3 DNA follows: TGTGCCAGCAGCCGAATGGCTAGAGCCCTAGGGAATGAGCAGTTCTTC. Protein product: CASSRMARALGNEQFF.

V gene TRBV4-2 combines with J gene TRBJ1-6; TRBD1 matches at 7 bases. Germline V lookup: CDR1 LGHNA, CDR2 YNFKEQ. The CDR3 runs 15 residues. The trim removed 3 bases at V and 10 bases at J, leaving 9 bases unmatched. The CDR3 region is CASSHREGADSPLHF. CDR3 DNA sequence: TGTGCCAGCAGCCACAGGGAGGGGGCCGACTCACCCCTCCACTTT.

Here the CDR3 reads CAWRNPQITYEQYF. The CDR3 DNA reads TGTGCCTGGAGGAACCCTCAAATCACCTACGAGCAGTACTTC. The chain recombines TRBV30 with TRBJ2-7; D is ambiguous. The ends were cut back, 3 bases at V and 2 bases at J, with 14 bases in the middle. CDR3 length equals 14 residues. CDR1 and CDR2 from the germline V gene are GTSNPN and SVGIG (reference sequence).

The chain combines TRBV11-1 with TRBJ1-5; D gene unclear. The germline V gene encodes CDR1 SGHAT and CDR2 FQDESV (reference sequence). The V and J ends lost 5 bases and 6 bases respectively, with 17 bases between them. CDR3 length equals 15 residues. The CDR3 coding sequence is TGTGCCAGCAGCATCAACGGGATGTCGGCTCAGCCCCAGCATTTT. This gives the protein CASSINGMSAQPQHF.

This clone has just one count. This sequence joins TRBV9 and TRBJ2-2, with 13 bases matching TRBD2. The germline gives CDR1 SGDLS, CDR2 YYNGEE. The V and J ends lost 3 bases and 5 bases, in that order; junction bases with no gene match: 4. The CDR3 is made up of 16 amino acids. CDR3 DNA: TGTGCCAGCAGCGCCACTAGCGGGAGGGAAACCGGGGAGCTGTTTTTT. Protein product: CASSATSGRETGELFF.

The rearrangement links TRBV6-5 to TRBJ1-5; D remains unclear. The CDR3 has 13 residues. Germline V lookup: CDR1 MNHEY, CDR2 SVGAGI. V was trimmed by 2 bases and J by 4 bases, leaving 6 bases between them. CDR3: CASSYQGNQPQHF. The CDR3 DNA follows: TGTGCCAGCAGTTACCAAGGGAATCAGCCCCAGCATTTT.

The chain is built from TRBV6-2 or TRBV6-3 and TRBJ2-2; perhaps D is TRBD1 or TRBD2 (5 bases each). Trimming left V 0 bases short and J 3 bases short, with 11 bases between. The germline V gene has CDR1 MNHEY and CDR2 SVGEGT. CDR3 length: 16 residues. The CDR3, as DNA: TGTGCCAGCAGTTACTCAGCTAGGGACGACACCGGGGAGCTGTTTTTT. Protein product: CASSYSARDDTGELFF.

The rearrangement links TRBV5-1 to TRBJ1-2; 7 bases map to TRBD1. Germline CDR1 and CDR2: SGHRS and YFSETQ. J lost 7 bases, V lost 6 bases, and 12 bases had no gene match. There are 14 residues in the CDR3. CDR3 loop: CASIKDRNGGGYTF. CDR3 bases: TGCGCCAGCATCAAGGACAGGAATGGCGGTGGCTACACCTTC.

The chain joins TRBV9 to TRBJ1-6; 11 bases align to TRBD1. CDR1 is SGDLS and CDR2 is YYNGEE in the germline V gene. The CDR3 runs to 17 residues. With V trimmed by 0 bases and J by 6 bases, 5 bases remained unmatched. The CDR3, as DNA: TGTGCCAGCAGCGTAGGATTTGGACAGGGGGCTAATTCACCCCTCCACTTT. Its translation is CASSVGFGQGANSPLHF.

The chain recombines TRBV19 with TRBJ2-1, with D possibly matching TRBD2 (6 bases). The V end was cut by 3 bases, the J end by 4 bases, with 19 bases between. Germline V gene data show CDR1 as LNHDA and CDR2 as SQIVND (reference sequence). The CDR3 length is 17 residues. The CDR3 sequence is CASSMFLLSGPYNEQFF. The CDR3 coding sequence is TGTGCCAGTAGTATGTTTCTTTTGAGCGGGCCATACAATGAGCAGTTCTTC.

J is TRBJ1-2 and V is TRBV28, with D unclear. Trimming stripped 2 bases from V and 6 bases from J, with 7 bases between. Germline V lookup: CDR1 MDHEN, CDR2 SYDVKM. This CDR3 has 12 residues. The CDR3 DNA follows: TGTGCCAGCAGTTTACGAAGGGATGGCTACACCTTC. It codes for CASSLRRDGYTF.

Details on this clone: Germline is not matched at one junction end, which may reflect a read error. The chain has TRBV7-7 and TRBJ2-5; 12 positions match TRBD2. From germline, CDR1 is SSHAT and CDR2 FNYEAQ (reference sequence). The CDR3 covers 15 residues. The CDR3 sequence: CASSPGLAGRETQYF. The CDR3 nucleotides are TGTGCTAGCAGCCCGGGACTAGCGGGTAGGGAGACCCAGTACTTC.

This chain connects TRBV19 to TRBJ2-2, with 12 positions matching TRBD1. The CDR3 sequence is 16 residues long. V lost 9 bases, J lost 7 bases, and 12 bases stayed unmatched. Germline assignment: CDR1 LNHDA and CDR2 SQIVND (reference sequence). The CDR3 here is CASPKTGQGANGELFF. The DNA for the CDR3 is TGTGCCAGCCCCAAGACGGGACAGGGGGCGAACGGGGAGCTGTTTTTT.

The chain is built from TRBV7-6 and TRBJ1-4; possible D gene TRBD1, 6 bases. V lost 3 bases to trimming and J lost 4 bases, with 15 bases between them. CDR3 length: 16 amino acids. The germline V gene has CDR1 SGHVS and CDR2 FNYEAQ. The CDR3 here is CASSFRGRLVNEKLFF. The CDR3 DNA is TGTGCCAGCAGCTTCAGGGGACGGTTAGTTAATGAAAAACTGTTTTTT.

The V call is TRBV5-1, the J call TRBJ2-7; TRBD2 aligns across 9 bases. CDR1 is SGHRS and CDR2 is YFSETQ in the germline V gene. After removal of 0 bases from V and 5 bases from J, the junction contained 9 bases not matched to a gene. There are 16 residues in the CDR3. Here the CDR3 DNA reads TGCGCCAGCAGCTTGGATCGCGGGGGGGAAATCGACGAGCAGTACTTC. Its protein product is CASSLDRGGEIDEQYF.

This rearrangement joins TRBV4-3 to TRBJ1-1; D is unresolved. The CDR3 consists of 15 residues. Deletions cut 4 bases from V and 1 base from J, with 13 bases between. Looked up from germline, CDR1 is LGHNA and CDR2 is YSLEER. The CDR3 protein is CASSRDEEANTEAFF. For the CDR3, the DNA is TGCGCCAGCAGCCGTGACGAGGAAGCGAACACTGAAGCTTTCTTT.

The gene calls are TRBV13 and TRBJ2-7; D remains ambiguous. CDR3 length equals 13 residues. Trimming removed 6 bases from V and 3 bases from J, with 12 bases in between. Germline assignment: CDR1 PRHDT and CDR2 FYEKMQ (reference sequence). As DNA, the CDR3 is TGTGCCAGCAGACTTCAAAAGGACTACGAGCAGTACTTC. It translates to CASRLQKDYEQYF. The entire variable domain, with the rest obtained from reference TRBV13 and TRBJ2-7, is as follows: AAGVIQSPRHLIKEKRETATLKCYPIPRHDTVYWYQQGPGQDPQFLISFYEKMQSDKGSIPDRFSAQQFSDYHSELNMSSLELGDSALYFCASRLQKDYEQYFGPGTRLTVT.